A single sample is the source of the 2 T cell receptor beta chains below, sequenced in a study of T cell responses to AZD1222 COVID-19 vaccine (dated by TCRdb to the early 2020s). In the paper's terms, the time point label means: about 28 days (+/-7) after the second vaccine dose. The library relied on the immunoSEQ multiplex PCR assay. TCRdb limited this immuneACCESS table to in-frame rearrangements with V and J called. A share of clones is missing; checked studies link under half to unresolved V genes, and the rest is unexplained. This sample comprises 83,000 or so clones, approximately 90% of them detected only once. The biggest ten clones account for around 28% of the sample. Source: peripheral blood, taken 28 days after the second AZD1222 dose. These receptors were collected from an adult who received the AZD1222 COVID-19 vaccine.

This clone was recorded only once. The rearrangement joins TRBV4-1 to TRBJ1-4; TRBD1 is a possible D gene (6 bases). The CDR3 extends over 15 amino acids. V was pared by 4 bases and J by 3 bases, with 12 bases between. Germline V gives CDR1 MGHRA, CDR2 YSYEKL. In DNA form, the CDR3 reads TGCGCCAGCAGCCCGCAGGGGTTAGCTAATGAAAAACTGTTTTTT. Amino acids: CASSPQGLANEKLFF.

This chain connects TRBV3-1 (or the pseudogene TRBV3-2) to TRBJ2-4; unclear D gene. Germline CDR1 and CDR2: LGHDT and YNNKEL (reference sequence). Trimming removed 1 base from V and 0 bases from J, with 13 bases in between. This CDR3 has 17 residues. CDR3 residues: CASSQVSQPIAKNIQYF. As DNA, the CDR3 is TGTGCCAGCAGCCAAGTGTCACAGCCCATAGCCAAAAACATTCAGTACTTC.